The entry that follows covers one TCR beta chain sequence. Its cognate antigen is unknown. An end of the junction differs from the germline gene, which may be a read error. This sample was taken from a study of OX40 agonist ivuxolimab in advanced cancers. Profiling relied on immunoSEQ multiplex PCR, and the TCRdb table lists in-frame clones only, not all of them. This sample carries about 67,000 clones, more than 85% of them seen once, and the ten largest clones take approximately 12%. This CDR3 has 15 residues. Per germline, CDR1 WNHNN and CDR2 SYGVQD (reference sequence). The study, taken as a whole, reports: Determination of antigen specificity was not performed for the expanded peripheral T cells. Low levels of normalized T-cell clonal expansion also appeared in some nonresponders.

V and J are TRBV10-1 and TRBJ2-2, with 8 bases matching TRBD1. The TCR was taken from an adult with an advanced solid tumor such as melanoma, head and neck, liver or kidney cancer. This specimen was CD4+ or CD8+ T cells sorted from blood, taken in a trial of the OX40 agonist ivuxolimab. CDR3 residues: CASSSGTGHTGELFF. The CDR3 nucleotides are TGCGCCAGCAGCTCCGGGACAGGTCACACTGGGGAGCTGTTTTTT.